This T cell receptor beta chain was captured in a study of cytomegalovirus exposure and HLA in healthy donors. About the study: Genotyping of 300 to 450 donors showed that 70% to 90% belonged to the Caucasian-associated ancestry cluster.

With V trimmed by 4 bases and J by 8 bases, 15 bases remained unmatched. Germline V CDR1 and CDR2: SGDLS, YYNGEE. This CDR3 has 17 amino acids. Overall study findings and caveats: An ancestry cluster, one associated with Asian ancestry, reportedly showed fewer N-insertions than the roughly 670-donor mean in a later analysis. Confirmation in vitro established that a few CMV-associated chains were specific for CMV antigens.

Turning to this clone: Its target is not known.

With 60 Vbeta and 13 Jbeta primers, the PCR was carried out. The table came from immunoSEQ multiplex PCR; TCRdb's copy has only in-frame clones and leaves some out. The data show roughly 150,000 clones, approximately 71% seen once. These donors, healthy bone marrow donors, were studied. This TCR derives from a man in his late teens or twenties in good health and CMV-seropositive. The sample consisted of PBMCs. This chain joins TRBV9 and TRBJ2-1, with 10 positions matching TRBD1. CDR3 coding DNA: TGTGCCAGCAGCCCCCGGCGGGGGACAGGGGAGGGAGATGAGCAGTTCTTC. Translated, it gives CASSPRRGTGEGDEQFF.